The rows below give T cell receptor beta chains drawn from one sample of a study of cytomegalovirus exposure and HLA in healthy donors. Repertoires were generated with immunoSEQ multiplex PCR, while TCRdb's copy carries only in-frame clones and drops some. The sample contains 90,000 to 100,000 clones, less than 90% of which appear only once. The source material was PBMCs. All receptors come from a man aged 18 to 35 in good health and CMV-seropositive. CDR3s include the opening cysteine and the closing phenylalanine or tryptophan. Fields, in order: V gene, CDR3 length, J gene, clone size, D gene, CDR3 protein, CDR3 DNA. The D gene is left open where the match is weak. Clone size appears in some rows only: once, few, many, or a class for an expanded clone.

V gene: TRBV2
CDR3 length: 17
J gene: TRBJ2-5
clone size: NA
D gene: TRBD2
CDR3 protein: CASSSIGGGRYQETQYF
CDR3 DNA: TGTGCCAGCTCCTCAATCGGGGGCGGGAGGTACCAAGAGACCCAGTACTTC

V gene: TRBV7-2
CDR3 length: 14
J gene: TRBJ2-5
clone size: NA
D gene: NA
CDR3 protein: CASSPGVKKETQYF
CDR3 DNA: TGTGCCAGCAGCCCCGGAGTAAAGAAAGAGACCCAGTACTTC

V gene: TRBV28
CDR3 length: 15
J gene: TRBJ2-5
clone size: NA
D gene: TRBD2
CDR3 protein: CASSDSSGSIETQYF
CDR3 DNA: TGTGCCAGCAGTGATTCTAGCGGGAGTATAGAGACCCAGTACTTC

V gene: TRBV7-2
CDR3 length: 14
J gene: TRBJ1-5
clone size: once
D gene: NA
CDR3 protein: CASTPPGSNQPQHF
CDR3 DNA: TGTGCCAGCACCCCACCAGGAAGCAATCAGCCCCAGCATTTT

V gene: TRBV7-9
CDR3 length: 17
J gene: TRBJ1-1
clone size: NA
D gene: TRBD1
CDR3 protein: CASSPRGTGGLNTEAFF
CDR3 DNA: TGTGCCAGCAGTCCACGGGGGACAGGGGGCTTGAACACTGAAGCTTTCTTT

V gene: TRBV25-1
CDR3 length: 14
J gene: TRBJ2-3
clone size: NA
D gene: NA
CDR3 protein: CASLPRGSTDTQYF
CDR3 DNA: TGTGCCAGCCTGCCCAGGGGTAGCACAGATACGCAGTATTTT

V gene: TRBV5-4
CDR3 length: 13
J gene: TRBJ1-2
clone size: few
D gene: TRBD1
CDR3 protein: CASSLDRGGGYTF
CDR3 DNA: TGTGCCAGCAGCTTGGACAGGGGAGGTGGCTACACCTTC

V gene: TRBV5-1
CDR3 length: 15
J gene: TRBJ2-1
clone size: NA
D gene: TRBD2
CDR3 protein: CASSQQAGVVNEQFF
CDR3 DNA: TGCGCCAGCAGCCAGCAAGCGGGGGTAGTGAATGAGCAGTTCTTC

V gene: TRBV28
CDR3 length: 13
J gene: TRBJ2-1
clone size: NA
D gene: TRBD1
CDR3 protein: CASRPTGGAEQFF
CDR3 DNA: TGTGCCAGCAGGCCCACAGGGGGCGCCGAGCAGTTCTTC

V gene: TRBV29-1
CDR3 length: 17
J gene: TRBJ1-2
clone size: NA
D gene: TRBD1
CDR3 protein: CSVQKTGQHEDNYGYTF
CDR3 DNA: TGCAGCGTTCAGAAAACGGGACAGCATGAAGACAACTATGGCTACACCTTC

V gene: TRBV6-1
CDR3 length: 14
J gene: TRBJ2-7
clone size: few
D gene: TRBD2
CDR3 protein: CASRPTSGRHEQYF
CDR3 DNA: TGTGCCAGCAGGCCGACTAGCGGGAGGCACGAGCAGTACTTC

V gene: TRBV4-2
CDR3 length: 13
J gene: TRBJ1-1
clone size: NA
D gene: TRBD1
CDR3 protein: CASSQERTGDAFF
CDR3 DNA: TGTGCCAGCAGCCAAGAAAGGACAGGCGACGCTTTCTTT

V gene: TRBV5-1
CDR3 length: 13
J gene: TRBJ2-3
clone size: NA
D gene: NA
CDR3 protein: CASSLTAPDTQYF
CDR3 DNA: TGCGCCAGCAGCTTGACAGCCCCAGATACGCAGTATTTT

V gene: TRBV7-3
CDR3 length: 14
J gene: TRBJ2-7
clone size: NA
D gene: TRBD1
CDR3 protein: CASSVQGPGNEQYF
CDR3 DNA: TGTGCCAGCAGCGTACAGGGGCCGGGCAACGAGCAGTACTTC

V gene: TRBV5-1
CDR3 length: 16
J gene: TRBJ1-6
clone size: once
D gene: NA
CDR3 protein: CASSLAGAGAGSPLHF
CDR3 DNA: TGCGCCAGCAGCTTGGCGGGCGCGGGGGCAGGTTCACCCCTCCACTTT

V gene: TRBV12-5
CDR3 length: 17
J gene: TRBJ1-6
clone size: NA
D gene: TRBD1
CDR3 protein: CASGLVPRDRVNSPLHF
CDR3 DNA: TGTGCTAGTGGTTTGGTACCTCGGGACAGAGTTAATTCACCCCTCCACTTT